Below, one TCR beta chain is given with its context. What this receptor recognizes is not known. Per-base qualities were not stored, and no clone one base away is much larger. The trial excluded patients who had a history of autoimmune disease or who were on systemic immunosuppression. Peripheral blood for TCR sequencing was collected from all dose cohorts at baseline, on cycle 4 day 1, and on cycle 7 day 1. The samples were taken from a phase I, first-in-human, multicenter, open-label dose-escalation trial of ivuxolimab. Adults with locally advanced or metastatic melanoma, renal cell carcinoma, hepatocellular carcinoma or head and neck squamous cell carcinoma were enrolled in the trial. CD4+ and CD8+ T cells were sorted separately from peripheral blood before TCR sequencing. V lost 0 bases and J lost 8 bases; the stretch between them is 12 bases long. The CDR3 spans 14 residues, from the cysteine through the phenylalanine. The sequence is cut down to CDR3 DNA, 42 bases in frame from base 1. Via the germline V gene, CDR1 is SGDLS and CDR2 YYNGEE.

The record originates from a study of OX40 agonist ivuxolimab in advanced cancers. Background for the entire study: Ivuxolimab, which targeted the costimulatory receptor OX40 (CD134), was an agonistic, fully human IgG2 monoclonal antibody. Intravenous ivuxolimab was administered to patients every 2 weeks at six dose levels: 0.01, 0.1, 0.3, 1.5, 3 and 10 mg/kg. Of the approximately 54 dose-escalation patients, hepatocellular carcinoma was present in roughly 19, melanoma in approximately 15, renal cell carcinoma in 9 and head and neck cancer in 9. A male proportion of about 79% and a mean age of about 60 years, ranging from about 23 to 79, were recorded for the dose-escalation cohort. Prior anti-PD-1, anti-PD-L1 or anti-CTLA-4 therapy was permitted, and 40% to 50% of dose-escalation patients had received checkpoint inhibitors. Three dose-escalation patients achieved partial responses, one with hepatocellular carcinoma and two with cutaneous melanoma. Peripheral TCRbeta sequencing was intended to test whether TCR sequence diversity was altered and clonal T-cell expansion was caused by ivuxolimab. The paper reports the monotherapy dose-escalation portion (N of about 56 patients) of the phase I ivuxolimab trial.

Results the study describes overall, beyond this receptor: The antigen specificity of the clonally expanded peripheral T cells was not determined. Low levels of normalized T-cell clonal expansion were also shown by some nonresponding patients. Clonal expansion of both CD4+ and CD8+ blood T cells was observed from baseline to week 6 at doses 0.1 to 3.0 mg/kg. Partial responders in the 0.1-3.0 mg/kg groups had among the lowest normalized peripheral clonal expansion, especially among CD8+ T cells. On average, CD8+ T cells showed more expanded clones than CD4+ T cells after ivuxolimab.

Genomic DNA was isolated from the sorted cells so that the TCRbeta CDR3 region could be sequenced. The immunoSEQ Assay was used for sequencing of TCRbeta CDR3 regions. As stored in TCRdb, this immuneACCESS dataset retains in-frame rearrangements with V and J assigned. A fraction of the clones does not appear; measured against another copy, unresolved V genes explain less than half of the discrepancy, and the remainder lacks a known reason. For this sample the table gives 61,000 or so clones, of which 84% were detected only once. About 1.9% of the sample is held by the ten biggest clonotypes. The sequence links TRBV9 to TRBJ1-3; the D region possibly corresponds to TRBD1 (5 bases align). The source of this sequence is an adult with an advanced solid tumor such as melanoma, head and neck, liver or kidney cancer. Here the sequenced sample was CD4+ or CD8+ T cells sorted from blood, taken in a trial of the OX40 agonist ivuxolimab. The DNA sequence follows: TGTGCCAGCAGCGTAGAGGGGACGGGGGACACCATATATTTT. It translates to CASSVEGTGDTIYF.